What follows are 13 T cell receptor beta chains derived from one specimen sequenced in a study of early T cells in non-severe SARS-CoV-2 infection. TCRdb reanalysed the 5' RACE reads using MiXCR and keeps one entry per CDR3 protein. The sample lists tens of thousands of distinct CDR3 sequences, roughly 18% occurring once. The source was whole blood, collected at baseline. Every receptor here comes from an adult who was a healthcare worker with PCR-confirmed SARS-CoV-2 infection or an uninfected control (not recorded which).

This clonotype turned up a few times. V is TRBV29-1 and J is TRBJ2-2; 9 nucleotides line up with TRBD1. The CDR3 extends over 14 amino acids. The germline V gene has CDR1 SQVTM and CDR2 ANQGSEA. V lost 6 bases, J lost 2 bases, and 4 bases stayed unmatched. The DNA of the CDR3 is TGCAGCGTCGGGACAGGGCCCAACACCGGGGAGCTGTTTTTT. Translated: CSVGTGPNTGELFF.

This clonotype has a count of ten or more. The rearrangement uses TRBV11-2 and TRBJ2-5; 8 bases are shared with TRBD1. Germline assignment: CDR1 SGHAT and CDR2 FQNNGV. This CDR3 is built from 17 residues. V shed 5 bases and J 5 bases; nucleotides not matched to a gene: 16. CDR3 coding DNA: TGTGCCAGCAGCCCAAGGAGACCCGGGACAGGCATGGAGACCCAGTACTTC. Residues: CASSPRRPGTGMETQYF.

This clonotype was found a few times. The chain employs TRBV6-5 and TRBJ2-4; D remains ambiguous. This CDR3 is built from 15 residues. With 4 bases removed from V and 9 bases from J, the gap between germline ends came to 19 bases. Per germline, CDR1 MNHEY and CDR2 SVGAGI. This chain's CDR3 is CASSSRPDGSSIQYF. The CDR3, as DNA: TGTGCCAGCAGTTCTCGGCCCGATGGGTCAAGCATTCAGTACTTC.

V and J are TRBV20-1 and TRBJ1-4; no firm D call. Germline V gives CDR1 DFQATT, CDR2 SNEGSKA (reference sequence). CDR3 length: 13 amino acids. V gave up 1 base and J gave up 5 bases, with 8 bases separating them. CDR3 loop: CSARVQPNEKLFF. The CDR3 DNA reads TGCAGTGCTAGAGTGCAGCCCAATGAAAAACTGTTTTTT.

This clonotype was found a few times. The chain carries TRBV5-8 and TRBJ2-6; 7 bases line up with TRBD1. The germline gives CDR1 SGHTS, CDR2 YDEGEE. CDR3 length: 17 residues. Trimming removed 0 bases from V and 0 bases from J; junction bases left unmatched: 3. Here the CDR3 reads CASSLARGNSGANVLTF. CDR3 nucleotide sequence: TGTGCCAGCAGCTTGGCCAGGGGGAACTCTGGGGCCAACGTCCTGACTTTC.

The V gene is TRBV12-3 or TRBV12-4, the J gene TRBJ2-7, with a weak D call TRBD2 (6 bases). This CDR3 has 14 amino acids. With 4 bases removed from V and 3 bases from J, the gap between germline ends came to 13 bases. The CDR3 loop is CASSSGEGGYEQYF. CDR3 DNA sequence: TGTGCCAGCAGTTCGGGAGAAGGTGGCTACGAGCAGTACTTC.

In this sample, this clonotype turned up many times. J is TRBJ2-1 and V is TRBV27; 9 bases are a match to TRBD1. CDR1 is MNHEY and CDR2 is SMNVEV in the germline V gene (reference sequence). V lost 2 bases, J lost 9 bases, and 2 bases stayed unmatched. The CDR3 sequence is 13 residues long. The CDR3 here is CASSLGQGTEQFF. The CDR3 DNA sequence: TGTGCCAGCAGTTTAGGACAGGGGACTGAGCAGTTCTTC.

This clonotype has only a few counts. This chain joins TRBV7-8 and TRBJ1-5, with D perhaps TRBD1 (6 bases). CDR1 and CDR2 (germline): SGHVS, FQNEAQ. The CDR3 has 15 residues. V shed 2 bases and J shed 1 base, with 9 bases lying between them. In DNA, the CDR3 is TGTGCCAGCAGCTTATCAGGGGCGAGCAATCAGCCCCAGCATTTT. As protein: CASSLSGASNQPQHF.

This clonotype was detected only a few times. The chain employs TRBV5-4 and TRBJ2-1; D uncertain. Per germline, CDR1 SGHNT and CDR2 YYREEE (reference sequence). CDR3 length: 12 amino acids. The germline V and J ends were trimmed by 0 bases and 7 bases, with 5 bases remaining between them. This CDR3 reads CASSLAQNEQFF. CDR3 nucleotide sequence: TGTGCCAGCAGCTTGGCCCAGAATGAGCAGTTCTTC.

For the CDR3, the DNA is TGTGCCAGCTTGAGGCGGGGGAGCACAGATACGCAGTATTTT. It is translated as CASLRRGSTDTQYF. The chain couples TRBV7-9 to TRBJ2-3, with TRBD2 matching over 7 bases. Germline CDR1 is SEHNR and CDR2 is FQNEAQ (reference sequence). There are 14 residues in the CDR3. The V gene end was trimmed by 8 bases and the J gene end by 0 bases; junction bases not matched to a gene: 5.

The J gene is TRBJ1-3, the V gene TRBV18; weak D call: TRBD1 (6 bases). CDR3 length: 14 amino acids. Trimming removed 3 bases at V and 8 bases at J, with 14 bases between. Germline CDR1 reads KGHSH; CDR2 reads LQKENI. CDR3 DNA: TGTGCCAGCTCACCGGGTACGGGGGCCTACACCATATATTTT. It yields the protein CASSPGTGAYTIYF.

The table lists this clonotype with a few counts. This sequence joins TRBV3-1 and TRBJ2-1, with 11 nucleotides matching TRBD2. The CDR3 loop spans 15 amino acids. Germline loops: CDR1 LGHDT, CDR2 YNNKEL (reference sequence). Trimming at V came to 7 bases and at J to 7 bases, leaving 9 bases not matched to a gene. CDR3 sequence reads: CASTSIAGGGNEQFF. The CDR3 DNA follows: TGTGCCAGCACCTCAATAGCGGGAGGGGGTAATGAGCAGTTCTTC.

The chain links TRBV13 to TRBJ2-3; 11 bases line up with TRBD2. Germline CDR1 and CDR2: PRHDT and FYEKMQ (reference sequence). The junction had 7 bases not matched to a gene; V was cut back by 0 bases and J by 2 bases. This CDR3 spans 18 amino acids. The CDR3 protein is CASSLGLAGDPITDTQYF. The CDR3 bases are TGTGCCAGCAGCTTAGGACTAGCGGGGGACCCTATCACAGATACGCAGTATTTT.